Listed here is a single T cell receptor beta chain. These data belong to a study of blood T cell repertoires in COVID-19. In the study overall: There were acute and convalescent COVID-19 samples, and they came from the United States, Italy and Spain. PBMCs, B-cell-depleted T cells, or T cells provided the cDNA or gDNA that made up the material.

Original data processing: Using reference gene primer amplification, nucleated cell counts were estimated. Clones were sequenced by immunoSEQ multiplex PCR, and TCRdb holds only the in-frame ones, with some missing. V, J and clone size are taken as reported in that table, and D and trimming were inferred from the DNA itself. Of around 7,000 clones listed, roughly nine tenths are singletons. V was shortened by 5 bases and J by 0 bases, with 11 bases between the two germline ends. The CDR3 consists of 15 residues. Germline V gene lookup returns CDR1 SGHRS and CDR2 YFSETQ. The source material was peripheral blood. V gene TRBV5-1 combines with J gene TRBJ1-4; D is unresolved. The origin of this receptor is a human donor in a cohort sampled during active COVID-19. The donor label of this sample is uncertain. The CDR3 here is CASSYDGSTNEKLFF. The CDR3 coding sequence is TGCGCCAGCAGTTACGACGGGTCAACTAATGAAAAACTGTTTTTT.